This passage covers 20 T cell receptor beta chains from one sample sequenced in a study of naive and memory T cell subsets. Study-wide results and limits: Especially in CD8 cells, naive repertoires contained a few larger clonotypes, possibly CD45RA-re-expressing memory cells.

An equimolar mix of two oligonucleotides served as the beta constant-region primer for TRBC1 and TRBC2. Ligated cDNA was amplified by four rounds of PCR with nested alpha and beta constant-region primers and SP2. TCRdb re-analysed the UMI-ligation and nested PCR reads in MiXCR, keeping a single row per CDR3 protein. The repertoire has roughly 150,000 distinct CDR3 sequences, about 20% of them found once; the top ten carry roughly 0.68%. What these receptors recognize is not known. The sample was naive CD8+ T cells from blood. The receptors shown here come from a human donor in good health.

This clonotype came up once. The V gene is TRBV19, the J gene TRBJ1-1, with TRBD1 matching 10 bases. V lost 6 bases and J lost 6; bases outside the gene matches: 10. The length of the CDR3 is 15 residues. Germline CDR1 LNHDA, CDR2 SQIVND (reference sequence). The CDR3 DNA reads as TGTGCCAGTAGCAGCCGGGACAGGGGAAACCCTGAAGCTTTCTTT. It is translated as CASSSRDRGNPEAFF. The entire variable domain, with the rest obtained from reference TRBV19 and TRBJ1-1, is as follows: DGGITQSPKYLFRKEGQNVTLSCEQNLNHDAMYWYRQDPGQGLRLIYYSQIVNDFQKGDIAEGYSVSREKKESFPLTVTSAQKNPTAFYLCASSSRDRGNPEAFFGQGTRLTVV.

CDR3: CASSPGTSADTQYF. The CDR3 nucleotides read TGTGCCAGCAGCCCCGGGACTAGCGCAGATACGCAGTATTTT. The rearrangement links TRBV14 to TRBJ2-3; 10 positions agree with TRBD2. The germline V gene encodes CDR1 SGHDN and CDR2 FVKESK. V trimming: 4 bases; J trimming: 4 bases; junction bases outside the gene matches: 2. The CDR3 contains 14 residues.

This clonotype was seen more than once but under ten times. For the CDR3, the DNA is TGTGCCAGCAGCCTCCCGACTAGCGGGGCGTACAATGAGCAGTTCTTC. It translates to CASSLPTSGAYNEQFF. V is TRBV13 and J is TRBJ2-1; 11 bases line up with TRBD2. This CDR3 has 16 amino acids. Trimming removed 5 bases from V and 4 bases from J; junction bases left unmatched: 7. Germline CDR1 PRHDT, CDR2 FYEKMQ (reference sequence).

This clonotype was seen repeatedly, ten times or more. The chain is built from TRBV4-3 and TRBJ1-2, with a tentative D call TRBD1 (5 bases). V gave up 0 bases and J gave up 4 bases, with 6 bases separating them. Germline V gene lookup returns CDR1 LGHNA and CDR2 YSLEER. CDR3 length equals 13 residues. The chain's CDR3 is CASSQEGTYGYTF. In DNA form, the CDR3 reads TGCGCCAGCAGCCAAGAAGGGACCTATGGCTACACCTTC.

This chain connects TRBV4-1 to TRBJ1-2; D not resolved. From germline, CDR1 is MGHRA and CDR2 YSYEKL. The V and J ends lost 0 bases and 2 bases respectively, with 7 bases between them. This CDR3 has 14 amino acids. This chain's CDR3 is CASSQDKRNYGYTF. DNA for the CDR3: TGCGCCAGCAGCCAAGATAAGAGGAACTATGGCTACACCTTC.

For the CDR3, the DNA is TGTGCCACCAGCAGAAGGGGAACGGACGAGCAGTACTTC. Protein: CATSRRGTDEQYF. V usage is TRBV15 and J usage is TRBJ2-7; maybe TRBD1 (5 bases). This CDR3 spans 13 amino acids. Germline lookup yields CDR1 LNHNV and CDR2 YYDKDF (reference sequence). V was clipped by 2 bases and J by 5 bases, with 10 bases between them.

V usage is TRBV27 and J usage is TRBJ2-3; 8 positions agree with TRBD2. The germline V gene has CDR1 MNHEY and CDR2 SMNVEV (reference sequence). CDR3 length equals 20 residues. V trimming: 0 bases; J trimming: 3 bases; junction bases outside the gene matches: 17. For the CDR3, the DNA is TGTGCCAGCAGTTTATCGGCCATGGGACTAGGAGGGGAGGCGACAGATACGCAGTATTTT. This encodes CASSLSAMGLGGEATDTQYF.

The rearrangement links TRBV4-3 to TRBJ1-2; 7 nucleotides agree with TRBD1. The CDR3 has 17 residues. V gave up 4 bases and J gave up 0 bases; unmatched junction bases: 11. Germline V gene sequence: CDR1 LGHNA, CDR2 YSLEER. This CDR3 reads CASSPSGQAYANYGYTF. The CDR3 nucleotides are TGCGCCAGCAGCCCCTCAGGACAGGCATACGCTAACTATGGCTACACCTTC.

This clonotype was observed a few times. The chain joins TRBV6-5 to TRBJ2-5; 7 bases map to TRBD1. Germline V gives CDR1 MNHEY, CDR2 SVGAGI. Trimming cost V 4 bases and J 1 base; bases outside gene matches: 6. The CDR3 is made up of 15 amino acids. In DNA form, the CDR3 reads TGTGCCAGCAGTTTCGACCGGGACAGCCAAGAGACCCAGTACTTC. Its protein is CASSFDRDSQETQYF.

This clonotype was observed a handful of times. The gene calls are TRBV7-8 and TRBJ2-2; D unresolved. This CDR3 is built from 16 residues. V lost 6 bases to trimming and J lost 1 base, with 15 bases between them. Germline-derived CDR1 and CDR2 are SGHVS and FQNEAQ. For the CDR3, the DNA is TGTGCCAGCAGTCCTCGAAGGTTGAGGAACACCGGGGAGCTGTTTTTT. Translation: CASSPRRLRNTGELFF.

In this sample, this clonotype turned up a few times. This chain joins TRBV10-3 and TRBJ1-5; 7 nucleotides align to TRBD1. The CDR3 runs to 15 residues. Germline CDR1 is ENHRY and CDR2 is SYGVKD. Trimming cost V 6 bases and J 2 bases; bases outside gene matches: 7. CDR3 loop: CAIRDDRDGNQPQHF. Here the CDR3 DNA reads TGTGCCATCAGGGATGACAGGGATGGCAATCAGCCCCAGCATTTT.

J is TRBJ1-2 and V is TRBV12-3 or TRBV12-4; no reliable D call. The V gene lost 4 bases and the J gene lost 1 base, with 19 bases spanning the gap. CDR3 length: 17 amino acids. CDR3 loop: CASSSSSWSEVNYGYTF. Here the CDR3 DNA reads TGTGCCAGCAGTTCCAGCTCGTGGTCAGAAGTTAACTATGGCTACACCTTC.

The DNA of the CDR3 is TGTGCCAGCGTGCCGGGACTGGGTTTTAGAAGGCGTTACAATGAGCAGTTCTTC. It yields the protein CASVPGLGFRRRYNEQFF. The rearrangement uses TRBV12-3 or TRBV12-4 and TRBJ2-1, with a weak D call TRBD2 (6 bases). This CDR3 comprises 18 residues. Trimming cost V 8 bases and J 4 bases, with 27 bases left between them.

The rearrangement joins TRBV7-2 to TRBJ2-7, with 13 nucleotides matching TRBD2. Germline values: CDR1 SGHTA, CDR2 FQGNSA. CDR3 length: 17 residues. After removal of 2 bases from V and 0 bases from J, the junction contained 4 bases not matched to a gene. CDR3 sequence (DNA): TGTGCCAGCAGCTTACCCGGACTAGCGGGAGACTCCTACGAGCAGTACTTC. Protein sequence: CASSLPGLAGDSYEQYF.

This clonotype came up a few times. This chain uses TRBV7-9 with TRBJ2-7; the match to TRBD1 covers 8 bases. J lost 2 bases, V lost 5 bases, and 8 bases had no gene match. CDR3 length: 15 residues. Germline V CDR1 and CDR2: SEHNR, FQNEAQ (reference sequence). CDR3: CASSLNRQGPYEQYF. The DNA of the CDR3 is TGTGCCAGCAGCCTAAACCGACAGGGGCCCTACGAGCAGTACTTC. Variable domain in full (rest from reference TRBV7-9 and TRBJ2-7): DTGVSQNPRHKITKRGQNVTFRCDPISEHNRLYWYRQTLGQGPEFLTYFQNEAQLEKSRLLSDRFSAERPKGSFSTLEIQRTEQGDSAMYLCASSLNRQGPYEQYFGPGTRLTVT.

This clonotype showed up just a few times. The rearrangement uses TRBV7-8 and TRBJ2-7; 11 bases map to TRBD2. J gave up 2 bases and V 5 bases, and 14 bases lay outside the gene matches. Germline assignment: CDR1 SGHVS and CDR2 FQNEAQ. CDR3 length: 18 amino acids. The CDR3 reads CASSNTGLAAPGAYEQYF. The CDR3 nucleotides are TGTGCCAGCAGCAACACGGGACTAGCGGCCCCTGGGGCCTACGAGCAGTACTTC. The full variable domain, rest sourced from reference TRBV7-8 and TRBJ2-7, is GAGVSQSPRYKVAKRGQDVALRCDPISGHVSLFWYQQALGQGPEFLTYFQNEAQLDKSGLPSDRFFAERPEGSVSTLKIQRTQQEDSAVYLCASSNTGLAAPGAYEQYFGPGTRLTVT.

This clonotype has more than one count but fewer than ten. The V call is TRBV29-1, the J call TRBJ2-1; possibly TRBD1 for D (6 bases). The germline CDR1 and CDR2 sequences are SQVTM and ANQGSEA. The CDR3 is 14 residues long. Trimming shortened V by 2 bases and J by 7 bases, and 15 bases separated the two germline ends. Written as DNA, the CDR3 is TGCAGCGTTGAATTCTTTGGACAGACGAATGAGCAGTTCTTC. It specifies CSVEFFGQTNEQFF.

This clonotype has a count of ten or more. The J gene is TRBJ2-1, the V gene TRBV28, with D perhaps TRBD1 (6 bases). Germline V gives CDR1 MDHEN, CDR2 SYDVKM. The ends were cut back, 2 bases at V and 6 bases at J, with 8 bases in the middle. The CDR3 extends over 13 amino acids. The CDR3 nucleotides read TGTGCCAGCAGTTTAGGACAGACCAATGAGCAGTTCTTC. Its translation: CASSLGQTNEQFF.

The V gene is TRBV6-5, the J gene TRBJ1-5; 8 nucleotides line up with TRBD1. The CDR3 runs 16 residues. Trimming removed 2 bases from V and 6 bases from J; junction bases left unmatched: 9. Germline loops: CDR1 MNHEY, CDR2 SVGAGI. Here the CDR3 reads CASSYGPSGGGQPQHF. In nucleotides, the CDR3 is TGTGCCAGCAGTTACGGGCCTTCAGGGGGCGGTCAGCCCCAGCATTTT.

This rearrangement joins TRBV28 to TRBJ2-3, with 10 bases fitting TRBD2. The CDR3 loop spans 17 amino acids. CDR1 is MDHEN and CDR2 is SYDVKM in the germline V gene. V shed 6 bases and J 0 bases; nucleotides not matched to a gene: 9. CDR3 sequence: CASSSRFSGRSTDTQYF. The DNA for the CDR3 is TGTGCCAGCAGCTCGCGGTTTAGCGGGAGGAGCACAGATACGCAGTATTTT.